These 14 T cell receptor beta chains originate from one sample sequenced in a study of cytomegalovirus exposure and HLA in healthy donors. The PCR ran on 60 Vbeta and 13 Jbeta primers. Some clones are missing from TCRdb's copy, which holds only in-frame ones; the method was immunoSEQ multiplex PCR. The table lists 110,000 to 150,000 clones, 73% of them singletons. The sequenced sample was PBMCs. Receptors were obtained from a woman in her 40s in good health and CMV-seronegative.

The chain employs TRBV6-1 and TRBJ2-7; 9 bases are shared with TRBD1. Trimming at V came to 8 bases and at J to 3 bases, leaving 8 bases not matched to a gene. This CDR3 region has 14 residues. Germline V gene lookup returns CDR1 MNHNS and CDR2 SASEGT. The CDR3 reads CASLDRGTNYEQYF. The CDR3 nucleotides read TGTGCCAGCCTAGACAGGGGGACCAACTACGAGCAGTACTTC.

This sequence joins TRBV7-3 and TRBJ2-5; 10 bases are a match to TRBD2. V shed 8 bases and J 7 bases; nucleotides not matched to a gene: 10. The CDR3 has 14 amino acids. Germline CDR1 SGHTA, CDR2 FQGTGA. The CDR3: CASGDSGGAGTQYF. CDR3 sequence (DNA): TGTGCCAGCGGAGACAGCGGGGGGGCGGGGACCCAGTACTTC.

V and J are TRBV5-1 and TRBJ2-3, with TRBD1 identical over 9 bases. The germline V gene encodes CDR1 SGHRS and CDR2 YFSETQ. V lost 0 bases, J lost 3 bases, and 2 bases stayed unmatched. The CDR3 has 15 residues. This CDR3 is CASSLVGQGTDTQYF. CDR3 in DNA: TGCGCCAGCAGCTTGGTGGGACAGGGAACAGATACGCAGTATTTT.

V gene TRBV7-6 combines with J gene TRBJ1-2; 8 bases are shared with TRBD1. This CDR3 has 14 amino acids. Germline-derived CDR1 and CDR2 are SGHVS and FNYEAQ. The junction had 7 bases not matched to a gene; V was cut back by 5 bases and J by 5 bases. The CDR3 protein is CASSLTGGGYGYTF. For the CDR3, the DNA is TGTGCCAGCAGCCTTACAGGGGGTGGATATGGCTACACCTTC.

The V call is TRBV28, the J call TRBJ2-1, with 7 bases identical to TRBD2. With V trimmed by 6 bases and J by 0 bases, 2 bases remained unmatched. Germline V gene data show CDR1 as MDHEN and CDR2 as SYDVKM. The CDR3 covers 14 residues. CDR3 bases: TGTGCCAGCAGGCCTAGCGGCTCCTACAATGAGCAGTTCTTC. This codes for CASRPSGSYNEQFF.

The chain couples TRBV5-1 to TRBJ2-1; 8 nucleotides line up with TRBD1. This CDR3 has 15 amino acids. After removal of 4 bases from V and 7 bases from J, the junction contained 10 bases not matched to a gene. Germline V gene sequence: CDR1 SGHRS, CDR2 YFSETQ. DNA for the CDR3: TGCGCCAGCAGCCTTAGGGACAGGTCTTCTAATGAGCAGTTCTTC. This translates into CASSLRDRSSNEQFF.

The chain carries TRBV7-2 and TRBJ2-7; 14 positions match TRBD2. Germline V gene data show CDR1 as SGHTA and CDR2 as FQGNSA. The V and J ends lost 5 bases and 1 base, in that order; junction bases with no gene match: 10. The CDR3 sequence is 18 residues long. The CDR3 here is CASSPGLAGDLLSYEQYV. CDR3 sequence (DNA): TGTGCCAGCAGCCCGGGACTAGCGGGGGACCTCTTATCCTACGAGCAGTACGTC.

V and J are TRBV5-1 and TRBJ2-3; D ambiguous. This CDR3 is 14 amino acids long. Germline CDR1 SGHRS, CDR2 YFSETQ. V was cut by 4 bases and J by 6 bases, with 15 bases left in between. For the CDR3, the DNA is TGCGCCAGCAGCCTTGCAACCGGTTCGGATACGCAGTATTTT. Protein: CASSLATGSDTQYF. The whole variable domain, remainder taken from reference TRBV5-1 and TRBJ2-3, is KAGVTQTPRYLIKTRGQQVTLSCSPISGHRSVSWYQQTPGQGLQFLFEYFSETQRNKGNFPGRFSGRQFSNSRSEMNVSTLELGDSALYLCASSLATGSDTQYFGPGTRLTVL.

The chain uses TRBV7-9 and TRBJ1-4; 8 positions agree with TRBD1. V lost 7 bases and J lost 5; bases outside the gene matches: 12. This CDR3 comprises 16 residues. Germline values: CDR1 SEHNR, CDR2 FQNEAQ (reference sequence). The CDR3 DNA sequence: TGTGCCAGCAACCTCGCCGGGGACAGGTACAATGAAAAACTGTTTTTT. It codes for CASNLAGDRYNEKLFF.

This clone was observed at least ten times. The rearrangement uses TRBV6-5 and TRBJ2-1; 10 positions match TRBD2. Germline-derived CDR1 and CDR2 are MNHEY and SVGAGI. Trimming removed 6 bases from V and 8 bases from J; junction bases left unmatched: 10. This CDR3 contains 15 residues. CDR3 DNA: TGTGCCAGCAGGTCACGTAGCGGGGGGAAGGATGAGCAGTTCTTC. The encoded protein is CASRSRSGGKDEQFF.

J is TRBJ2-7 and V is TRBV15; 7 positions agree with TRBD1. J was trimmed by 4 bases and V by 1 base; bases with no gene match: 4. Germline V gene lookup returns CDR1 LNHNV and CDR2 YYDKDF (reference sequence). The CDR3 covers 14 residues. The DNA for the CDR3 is TGTGCCACCAGCAGAGGTATGGACAGGTACGAGCAGTACGTC. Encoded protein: CATSRGMDRYEQYV.

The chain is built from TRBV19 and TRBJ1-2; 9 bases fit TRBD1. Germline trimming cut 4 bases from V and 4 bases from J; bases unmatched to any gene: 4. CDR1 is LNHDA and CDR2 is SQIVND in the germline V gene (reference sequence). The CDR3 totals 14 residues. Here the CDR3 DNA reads TGTGCCAGTAGTAAGGGACAGGGAGTCTATGGCTACACCTTC. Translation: CASSKGQGVYGYTF.

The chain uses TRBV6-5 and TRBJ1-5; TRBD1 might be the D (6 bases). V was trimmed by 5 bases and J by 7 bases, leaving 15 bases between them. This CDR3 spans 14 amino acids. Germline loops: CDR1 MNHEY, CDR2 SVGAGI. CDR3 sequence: CASSNTGSVQPQHF. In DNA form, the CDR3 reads TGTGCCAGCAGTAACACAGGGTCCGTCCAGCCCCAGCATTTT.

The CDR3 reads CSVGQGTWEQYF. CDR3 bases: TGCAGCGTTGGACAGGGGACGTGGGAGCAGTACTTC. The rearrangement joins TRBV29-1 to TRBJ2-7; 8 bases are shared with TRBD1. CDR1 and CDR2 from the germline V gene are SQVTM and ANQGSEA. This CDR3 comprises 12 residues. V lost 4 bases, J lost 7 bases, and 6 bases stayed unmatched.